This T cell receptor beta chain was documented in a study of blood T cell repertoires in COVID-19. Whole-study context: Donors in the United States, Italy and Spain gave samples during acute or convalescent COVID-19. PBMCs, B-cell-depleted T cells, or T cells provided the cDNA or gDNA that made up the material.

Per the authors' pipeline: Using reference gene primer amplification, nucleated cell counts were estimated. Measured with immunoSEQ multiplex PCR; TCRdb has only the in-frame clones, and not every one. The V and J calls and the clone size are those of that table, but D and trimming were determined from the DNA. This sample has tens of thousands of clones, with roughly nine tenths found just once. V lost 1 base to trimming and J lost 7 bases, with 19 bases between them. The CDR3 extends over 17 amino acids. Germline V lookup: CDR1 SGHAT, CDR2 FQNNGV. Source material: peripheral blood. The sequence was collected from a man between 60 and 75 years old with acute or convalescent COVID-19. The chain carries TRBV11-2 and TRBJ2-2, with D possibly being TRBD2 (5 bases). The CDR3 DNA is TGTGCCAGCAGCTTAGTAACCGGCGGGCTGCGACACGGGGAGCTGTTTTTT. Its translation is CASSLVTGGLRHGELFF.